This is a list of T cell receptor beta chains from one sample in a study of shared clonotypes between healthy human individuals. Clones were read by immunoSEQ multiplex PCR, and TCRdb kept only the in-frame ones, dropping some. The sample gives under 350,000 clones, roughly 87% of which show up once; 15% to 20% is in the top ten. The sample taken for sequencing was memory CD8+ T cells sorted from blood. All receptors come from a man between 18 and 29 years old in good health. CDR3s include the opening cysteine and the closing phenylalanine or tryptophan. Fields, in order: V gene, J gene, clone size, D gene, CDR3 protein, CDR3 DNA. D genes are given only for firm matches. Expanded clones get a size class; other rows say once, few or many, or leave the size out.

>TRBV15|TRBJ1-1|-|-
CATSNGLMNTEAFF
TGTGCCACCAGCAACGGGCTGATGAACACTGAAGCTTTCTTT
>TRBV4-3|TRBJ2-7|-|TRBD1
CASSPGQGWEQYF
TGCGCCAGCAGCCCAGGACAGGGGTGGGAGCAGTACTTC
>TRBV27|TRBJ2-1|-|TRBD2
CASSLTGTSGSNEQFF
TGTGCCAGCAGTTTAACCGGGACTAGCGGGAGCAATGAGCAGTTCTTC
>TRBV6-1|TRBJ2-2|few|-
CASSPEIRAGELFF
TGTGCCAGCAGTCCAGAGATCCGAGCCGGGGAGCTGTTTTTT
>TRBV4-3|TRBJ2-7|-|-
CASSQESISSYEQYF
TGCGCCAGCAGCCAAGAAAGTATTAGCTCCTACGAGCAGTACTTC
>TRBV28|TRBJ2-3|-|-
CASSLSSEAYLRYF
TGTGCCAGCAGTTTGTCCTCCGAGGCCTACCTCCGATATTTT
>TRBV6-6|TRBJ1-2|-|-
CASSYSPEVYGYTF
TGTGCCAGCAGTTATTCCCCCGAAGTCTATGGCTACACCTTC
>TRBV6-4|TRBJ1-1|-|-
CASSPARTAEAFF
TGTGCCAGCAGCCCTGCGAGGACAGCTGAAGCTTTCTTT
>TRBV9|TRBJ2-7|medium-sized|-
CASSPGVGYEQYF
TGTGCCAGCAGCCCTGGGGTAGGCTACGAGCAGTACTTC
>TRBV5-4|TRBJ1-2|-|-
CASSSPILGHYGYTF
TGTGCCAGCAGCTCTCCGATTTTGGGGCACTATGGCTACACCTTC
>TRBV29-1|TRBJ1-2|-|TRBD1
CSGTGTGLSTF
TGCAGCGGTACCGGGACAGGATTGTCCACCTTC
>TRBV30|TRBJ2-2|-|-
CAWSVPATGNTGELFF
TGTGCCTGGAGTGTACCCGCGACAGGGAACACCGGGGAGCTGTTTTTT
>TRBV4-3|TRBJ2-2|-|TRBD2
CASSQDRNGPRGRAAGELFF
TGCGCCAGCAGCCAAGATCGTAATGGTCCTCGCGGGAGGGCGGCCGGGGAGCTGTTTTTT
>TRBV9|TRBJ2-5|-|TRBD2
CASSVGSGGLQETQYF
TGTGCCAGCAGCGTAGGATCGGGGGGTCTACAAGAGACCCAGTACTTC
>TRBV7-6|TRBJ1-1|-|-
CASNLGGNTEAFF
TGTGCCAGCAACTTAGGGGGGAACACTGAAGCTTTCTTT
>TRBV4-3|TRBJ2-1|-|TRBD2
CASSQVWPSGASSYNEQFF
TGCGCCAGCAGCCAAGTTTGGCCTAGCGGGGCGAGCTCCTACAATGAGCAGTTCTTC
>TRBV6-5|TRBJ1-1|-|-
CASSPSGGAEAFF
TGTGCCAGCAGCCCCTCCGGGGGGGCTGAAGCTTTCTTT
>TRBV4-3|TRBJ2-3|-|-
CASSQASGTDTQYF
TGCGCCAGCAGCCAGGCCAGCGGCACAGATACGCAGTATTTT
>TRBV29-1|TRBJ2-3|-|TRBD1
CSVAIRQGTKQYF
TGCAGCGTTGCCATTCGACAGGGGACCAAGCAGTATTTT
>TRBV7-9|TRBJ1-4|once|-
CASSSTDPFNEKLFF
TGTGCCAGCAGCTCGACGGACCCCTTTAATGAAAAACTGTTTTTT
>TRBV27|TRBJ2-1|-|TRBD2
CASTVAGGHNEQFF
TGTGCCAGCACGGTAGCGGGAGGGCACAATGAGCAGTTCTTC
>TRBV12-1|TRBJ2-7|-|-
CASSLGPLSGSYEQYF
TGTGCCAGCAGCCTGGGTCCCCTCTCGGGCTCCTACGAGCAGTACTTC
>TRBV27|TRBJ1-5|few|TRBD1
CASRSTGHGQPQHF
TGTGCCAGCAGGTCGACAGGGCACGGTCAGCCCCAGCATTTT
>TRBV5-8|TRBJ2-7|-|-
CASSPGPSYEQYF
TGTGCCAGCAGCCCCGGACCGTCCTACGAGCAGTACTTC
>TRBV6-1|TRBJ1-2|many|-
CASSELTGDYGYTF
TGTGCCAGCAGTGAACTAACAGGCGACTATGGCTACACCTTC
>TRBV29-1|TRBJ2-2|-|-
CSVEEDRANTGELFF
TGCAGCGTTGAAGAGGACAGAGCGAACACCGGGGAGCTGTTTTTT
>TRBV19|TRBJ1-6|-|-
CASSMWTENSPLHF
TGTGCCAGTAGTATGTGGACAGAAAATTCACCCCTCCACTTT
>TRBV5-1|TRBJ2-3|-|-
CASSLGQAVTDTQYF
TGCGCCAGCAGCTTGGGTCAGGCCGTAACAGATACGCAGTATTTT